This TCR beta chain was recovered during a study of T cell responses to AZD1222 COVID-19 vaccine. Points from the study as a whole: Nearly half of unique spike-specific TCRs reportedly avoided B.1.351 and B.1.1.7 mutated regions.

Looked up from germline, CDR1 is SNHLY and CDR2 is FYNNEI. Trimming removed 3 bases at V and 3 bases at J, with 15 bases between. CDR3 size: 16 residues. TCRdb's table, derived via immunoSEQ multiplex PCR, lists solely in-frame clones and lacks some. The table has more than 95,000 clones, 85% to 90% seen once. A remark on this clone: The target antigen is unknown.

This receptor was identified in an adult in good health. V gene TRBV2 combines with J gene TRBJ2-1, with D possibly being TRBD1 or TRBD2 (5 bases each). The material sequenced was peripheral blood, taken on day 0 of AZD1222 vaccination. The CDR3 DNA sequence: TGTGCCAGCAGTGAGGTTGGTACGGGGCGCTACAATGAGCAGTTCTTC. Translation gives CASSEVGTGRYNEQFF. The full variable domain, rest sourced from reference TRBV2 and TRBJ2-1, is EPEVTQTPSHQVTQMGQEVILRCVPISNHLYFYWYRQILGQKVEFLVSFYNNEISEKSEIFDDQFSVERPDGSNFTLKIRSTKLEDSAMYFCASSEVGTGRYNEQFFGPGTRLTVL.